One sample yielded the 5 T cell receptor beta chains listed below, sequenced in a study of T-cell reconstitution after alpha-beta-depleted transplantation in children. The antigens these receptors bind are not known. The study's findings and limits: Newly made T cells mostly supplied T-cell counts and diversity one year after transplant.

Preparation of the TCRbeta library was carried out with unique molecular identifiers. MiXCR, applied by TCRdb to the PCR reads, yields one record per CDR3 protein. The sample holds about 290,000 distinct CDR3 sequences; just over 7.5% are singletons and the top ten take around 9.8%. Specimen: peripheral blood, collected 360 days after TCRalphabeta/CD19-depleted stem cell transplant. These receptors originate from a female patient between 2 and 15 years old who had a stem cell transplant for Fanconi anemia, so the T cells may come from the graft donor.

This clonotype was counted at least ten times. The chain uses TRBV5-6 and TRBJ2-2; D ambiguous. The germline V and J ends were trimmed by 0 bases and 4 bases, with 10 bases remaining between them. The CDR3 sequence is 15 residues long. Germline CDR1 reads SGHDT; CDR2 reads YYEEEE. In nucleotides, the CDR3 is TGTGCCAGCAGCTTGGTGGGCAGATTCACCGGGGAGCTGTTTTTT. It encodes CASSLVGRFTGELFF.

This clonotype has ten or more counts. This sequence joins TRBV6-2 or TRBV6-3 and TRBJ2-7, with TRBD1 matching over 7 bases. Germline trimming cut 2 bases from V and 3 bases from J; bases unmatched to any gene: 4. The CDR3 spans 14 residues. Germline V gives CDR1 MNHEY, CDR2 SVGEGT. The CDR3 DNA is TGTGCCAGCAGTTACCCCGGGACAGTCTACGAGCAGTACGTC. Its protein product is CASSYPGTVYEQYV.

This chain joins TRBV3-1 and TRBJ1-5, with no clear D. From germline, CDR1 is LGHDT and CDR2 YNNKEL (reference sequence). The CDR3 is 13 amino acids. V lost 1 base and J 10 bases, leaving 11 bases between the germline ends. The CDR3 sequence: CASSQGGINPQHF. Here the CDR3 DNA reads TGTGCCAGCAGCCAAGGGGGTATCAACCCCCAGCATTTT.

A few counts support this clonotype. The chain has TRBV7-2 and TRBJ1-3; D not certain. Germline CDR1 and CDR2: SGHTA and FQGNSA. The ends were cut back, 4 bases at V and 8 bases at J, with 15 bases in the middle. The CDR3 runs 14 residues. CDR3 DNA sequence: TGTGCCAGCAGCTCGGTCGGGGTTAGGGACACCATATATTTT. Protein: CASSSVGVRDTIYF.

This clonotype has only a few counts. The chain recombines TRBV6-1 with TRBJ2-1; D not certain. With 5 bases removed from V and 1 base from J, the gap between germline ends came to 12 bases. The CDR3 contains 15 residues. CDR1 is MNHNS and CDR2 is SASEGT in the germline V gene. CDR3 nucleotides: TGTGCCAGCAGTAGATCTCCCCCTTCCTACAATGAGCAGTTCTTC. Its protein is CASSRSPPSYNEQFF.